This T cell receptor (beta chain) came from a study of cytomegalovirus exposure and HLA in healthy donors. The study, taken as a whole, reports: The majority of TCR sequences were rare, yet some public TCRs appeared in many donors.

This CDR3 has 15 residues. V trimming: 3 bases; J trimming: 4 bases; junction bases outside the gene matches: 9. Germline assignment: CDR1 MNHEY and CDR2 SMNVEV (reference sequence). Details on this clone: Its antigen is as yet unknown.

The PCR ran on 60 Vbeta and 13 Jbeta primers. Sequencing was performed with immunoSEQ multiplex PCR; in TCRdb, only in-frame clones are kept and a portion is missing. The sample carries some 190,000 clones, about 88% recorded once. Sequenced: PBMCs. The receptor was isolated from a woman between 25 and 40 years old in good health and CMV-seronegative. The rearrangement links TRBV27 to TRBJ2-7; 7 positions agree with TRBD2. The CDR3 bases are TGTGCCAGCAGTTTTGGGGGGGACTTCCCTTACGAGCAGTACTTC. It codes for CASSFGGDFPYEQYF.